Listed below are T cell receptor beta chains from one sample, sequenced in a study of OX40 agonist ivuxolimab in advanced cancers. Method: immunoSEQ multiplex PCR; TCRdb's copy keeps in-frame clones and lacks some. The sample comprises roughly 48,000 clones, 80% to 90% of which are singletons, and 31% rests with the top ten. Specimen: CD4+ or CD8+ T cells sorted from blood, collected in a trial of the OX40 agonist ivuxolimab. The receptors here all came from an adult with an advanced solid tumor such as melanoma, head and neck, liver or kidney cancer. Both conserved end residues are part of each CDR3. The D gene is left open where the match is weak. Where a row states a size, it is once, few, many or the class of an expanded clone; other rows omit it.

j_gene	v_gene	d_gene	abundance	CDR3aa	CDR3nt
TRBJ2-7	TRBV4-2	NA	NA	CASSHGSGYEQYF	TGTGCCAGCAGCCATGGATCGGGGTACGAGCAGTACTTC
TRBJ2-1	TRBV11-2	NA	NA	CASHTRTLDNEQFF	TGTGCCAGCCACACTAGGACATTGGACAATGAGCAGTTCTTC
TRBJ2-5	TRBV27	TRBD2	NA	CASSPGGRGGETQYF	TGTGCCAGCAGTCCTGGCGGGCGGGGAGGGGAGACCCAGTACTTC
TRBJ1-2	TRBV5-1	TRBD1	NA	CASSFGPPGTGGTYGYTF	TGCGCCAGCAGCTTCGGCCCACCCGGGACAGGGGGCACGTATGGCTACACCTTC
TRBJ1-1	TRBV5-1	TRBD1	NA	CASSPLRGTGANTEAFF	TGCGCCAGCAGCCCCCTGCGAGGGACAGGGGCGAACACTGAAGCTTTCTTT
TRBJ1-5	TRBV28	NA	NA	CASSSYTGGQPQHF	TGTGCCAGCAGTTCCTACACGGGAGGTCAGCCCCAGCATTTT
TRBJ2-3	TRBV21-1	NA	NA	CASSKGGGGNLKSTDTQYF	TGTGCCAGCAGCAAAGGAGGGGGGGGGAATTTGAAGAGCACAGATACGCAGTATTTT
TRBJ2-1	TRBV4-1	NA	NA	CASSQFSGDYNEQFF	TGCGCCAGCAGCCAATTCAGCGGAGACTACAATGAGCAGTTCTTC
TRBJ1-1	TRBV15	NA	NA	CATRQGTEAFF	TGTGCCACCCGTCAGGGGACTGAAGCTTTCTTT
TRBJ1-1	TRBV7-9	NA	NA	CASSLDFGYTEAFF	TGTGCCAGCAGCTTAGACTTCGGGTACACTGAAGCTTTCTTT
TRBJ2-3	TRBV7-9	TRBD2	NA	CASSELAGGHTDTQYF	TGTGCCAGCAGCGAACTAGCGGGAGGTCACACAGATACGCAGTATTTT
TRBJ2-3	TRBV7-6	TRBD2	few	CASSLGISGASTDTQYF	TGTGCCAGCAGCTTAGGTATTAGCGGGGCTAGCACAGATACGCAGTATTTT